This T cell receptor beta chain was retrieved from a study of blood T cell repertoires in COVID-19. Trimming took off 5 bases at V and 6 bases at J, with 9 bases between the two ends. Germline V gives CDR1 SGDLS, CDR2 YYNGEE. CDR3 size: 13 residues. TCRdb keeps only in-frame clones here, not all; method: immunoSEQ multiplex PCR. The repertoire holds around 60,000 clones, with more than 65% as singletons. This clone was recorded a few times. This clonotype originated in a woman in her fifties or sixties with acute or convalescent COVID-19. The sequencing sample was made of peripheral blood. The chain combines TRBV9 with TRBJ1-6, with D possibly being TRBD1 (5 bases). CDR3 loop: CASSGALNSPLHF. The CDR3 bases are TGTGCCAGCAGTGGGGCCCTTAATTCACCCCTCCACTTT.